The T cell receptor (beta chain) under discussion was sequenced for a study of cytomegalovirus exposure and HLA in healthy donors. Study outcomes and limitations: In a later analysis, common viral pathogens appeared linked to several of the most significant clusters.

PCR was performed using 60 Vbeta and 13 Jbeta primers. The method was immunoSEQ multiplex PCR; TCRdb's version includes in-frame clones alone and lacks a portion of them. Among some 180,000 clones listed, 75% to 85% were seen once. In germline, CDR1 is LGHNA, CDR2 YSLEER. After removal of 0 bases from V and 4 bases from J, the junction contained 4 bases not matched to a gene. This CDR3 has 15 amino acids. This clone was seen a single time. Its antigen remains unidentified. The chain combines TRBV4-3 with TRBJ2-3, with 7 bases that match TRBD1. The clonotype originates from a woman aged 25 to 45 in good health and CMV-seropositive. Sequencing was performed on PBMCs. In DNA, the CDR3 is TGCGCCAGCAGCCAAGAAGACAGGGCCCCAGATACGCAGTATTTT. Its translation is CASSQEDRAPDTQYF.